This passage covers 23 T cell receptor beta chains from one sample sequenced in a study of early T cells in non-severe SARS-CoV-2 infection. TCRdb independently ran MiXCR on the 5' RACE reads; one entry per CDR3 protein. The sample yields 40,000 to 60,000 distinct CDR3 sequences, 12% seen once. Input material: whole blood. The receptors stem from an adult who was a healthcare worker with PCR-confirmed SARS-CoV-2 infection or an uninfected control (not recorded which).

V usage is TRBV29-1 and J usage is TRBJ2-4, with a possible D match to TRBD1 (6 bases). V was cut by 3 bases and J by 1 base, with 7 bases left in between. This CDR3 is 13 amino acids long. CDR1 SQVTM and CDR2 ANQGSEA come from the germline V gene. CDR3 coding DNA: TGCAGCGTTGAGAGGGGGGCCAAAAACATTCAGTACTTC. Protein product: CSVERGAKNIQYF. The whole variable domain, filled in from reference TRBV29-1 and TRBJ2-4, reads SAVISQKPSRDICQRGTSLTIQCQVDSQVTMMFWYRQQPGQSLTLIATANQGSEATYESGFVIDKFPISRPNLTFSTLTVSNMSPEDSSIYLCSVERGAKNIQYFGAGTRLSVL.

This clonotype has more than one count but fewer than ten. The V and J genes are TRBV6-6 and TRBJ1-1; 9 positions agree with TRBD1. The CDR3 is 13 amino acids. The germline V gene encodes CDR1 MNHNY and CDR2 SVGAGI (reference sequence). V lost 6 bases, J lost 5 bases, and 4 bases stayed unmatched. The CDR3 nucleotides are TGTGCCAGCAGGGACAGGGGAGGGACTGAAGCTTTCTTT. Translated: CASRDRGGTEAFF.

This chain links TRBV29-1 with TRBJ2-5; D is possibly TRBD2 (5 bases). The CDR3 has 11 amino acids. The germline V gene encodes CDR1 SQVTM and CDR2 ANQGSEA. V lost 6 bases, J lost 5 bases, and 10 bases lay in between. The CDR3 region has the DNA TGCAGCGTCGAGGGTTCGGAGACCCAGTACTTC. The encoded protein is CSVEGSETQYF.

This clonotype was counted ten times or more. The CDR3 DNA follows: TGTGCCACCAGCAGAGAAGCACAGGGGTTTGCCTACGAGCAGTACTTC. It specifies CATSREAQGFAYEQYF. This chain uses TRBV15 with TRBJ2-7, with 7 bases aligning to TRBD1. After removal of 0 bases from V and 2 bases from J, the junction contained 7 bases not matched to a gene. The CDR3 length is 16 residues. CDR1 and CDR2 from the germline V gene are LNHNV and YYDKDF (reference sequence).

This clonotype was seen repeatedly, ten times or more. V and J are TRBV7-3 and TRBJ2-1; 8 bases are shared with TRBD1. Losses at the gene ends were 1 base for V and 5 bases for J; bases not matched to a gene: 10. Germline CDR1 SGHTA, CDR2 FQGTGA. This CDR3 has 17 residues. CDR3 in DNA: TGTGCCAGCAGCTTAATGGCTCAGGGGGCCCCTAACAATGAGCAGTTCTTC. Protein product: CASSLMAQGAPNNEQFF.

This clonotype was detected many times. DNA for the CDR3: TGTGCCAGCAGTTCCACGCAGAAAAACTATGGCTACACCTTC. This gives the protein CASSSTQKNYGYTF. The V and J genes are TRBV6-6 and TRBJ1-2; D call uncertain. V lost 4 bases and J 2 bases, leaving 11 bases between the germline ends. The CDR3 runs 14 residues. Germline V lookup: CDR1 MNHNY, CDR2 SVGAGI (reference sequence).

This clonotype was found many times. This rearrangement joins TRBV6-5 to TRBJ1-1; 9 bases are a match to TRBD1. V lost 5 bases, J lost 0 bases, and 1 base stayed unmatched. The CDR3 is 14 amino acids. Germline V gene data show CDR1 as MNHEY and CDR2 as SVGAGI. The CDR3 region is CASSRQGVNTEAFF. As DNA, the CDR3 is TGTGCCAGCAGTAGACAGGGGGTGAACACTGAAGCTTTCTTT.

This clonotype was recorded at least ten times. The chain carries TRBV27 and TRBJ1-5; no firm D call. The V gene lost 6 bases and the J gene lost 1 base, with 10 bases spanning the gap. CDR3 length: 14 residues. Germline V gene data show CDR1 as MNHEY and CDR2 as SMNVEV (reference sequence). The CDR3 loop is CASRPDISNQPQHF. As DNA, the CDR3 is TGTGCCAGCAGACCCGACATAAGCAATCAGCCCCAGCATTTT.

The chain recombines TRBV12-5 with TRBJ2-2, with 7 bases identical to TRBD2. The CDR3 sequence is 15 residues long. V shed 6 bases, J shed 6 bases, and the junction held 10 bases outside the gene matches. Germline CDR1 is LGHNT and CDR2 is FRNRAP. CDR3 loop: CASGSWAGVAGELFF. The CDR3 DNA sequence: TGTGCTAGTGGCTCTTGGGCGGGAGTGGCCGGGGAGCTGTTTTTT.

V is TRBV6-2 or TRBV6-3 and J is TRBJ2-5, with 7 bases that match TRBD2. Germline assignment: CDR1 MNHEY and CDR2 SVGEGT. The CDR3 runs to 15 residues. J lost 5 bases, V lost 6 bases, and 12 bases had no gene match. The CDR3 loop is CASSRASGGRETQYF. DNA of the CDR3: TGTGCCAGCAGCAGAGCTAGCGGCGGACGGGAGACCCAGTACTTC.

This clonotype was observed many times. The J gene is TRBJ2-6, the V gene TRBV29-1; D remains ambiguous. The germline V gene encodes CDR1 SQVTM and CDR2 ANQGSEA. V lost 4 bases to trimming and J lost 0 bases, with 10 bases between them. CDR3 length: 15 amino acids. The CDR3 spells CSVAEAFSGANVLTF. The CDR3 DNA reads as TGCAGCGTTGCTGAAGCTTTCTCTGGGGCCAACGTCCTGACTTTC.

The V gene is TRBV7-3, the J gene TRBJ2-2; no reliable D call. With 5 bases removed from V and 5 bases from J, the gap between germline ends came to 15 bases. Germline CDR1 is SGHTA and CDR2 is FQGTGA. The length of the CDR3 is 15 residues. In DNA form, the CDR3 reads TGTGCCAGCAGCCTGGCCCCCACCTCAACCGGGGAGCTGTTTTTT. It yields the protein CASSLAPTSTGELFF.

This chain connects TRBV6-1 to TRBJ1-5; D is unresolved. The V end was cut by 6 bases, the J end by 6 bases, with 6 bases between. CDR1 is MNHNS, CDR2 SASEGT, per germline. The CDR3 is 11 residues long. CDR3 DNA: TGTGCCAGCAGCCAAATTCAGCCCCAGCATTTT. This encodes CASSQIQPQHF.

This clonotype was detected ten times or more. CDR3: CSARDWTGGYGYTF. CDR3 DNA sequence: TGCAGTGCGCGTGACTGGACAGGGGGCTATGGCTACACCTTC. The chain carries TRBV20-1 and TRBJ1-2; 10 bases agree with TRBD1. V lost 6 bases to trimming and J lost 4 bases; unmatched junction nucleotides: 8. This CDR3 region has 14 residues. Germline loops: CDR1 DFQATT, CDR2 SNEGSKA (reference sequence).

This clonotype has a count of ten or more. The gene calls are TRBV28 and TRBJ1-2; D ambiguous. Germline loops: CDR1 MDHEN, CDR2 SYDVKM. CDR3 length: 14 amino acids. The ends were cut back, 7 bases at V and 4 bases at J, with 16 bases in the middle. The CDR3 here is CASKSGSVSYGYTF. The CDR3 DNA reads as TGTGCCAGCAAAAGCGGGAGCGTGAGCTATGGCTACACCTTC.

This clonotype appeared many times. The genes are TRBV29-1 and TRBJ2-1; D is perhaps TRBD1 (5 bases). CDR3 length equals 14 residues. Trimming removed 7 bases from V and 8 bases from J, with 21 bases in between. Germline CDR1 reads SQVTM; CDR2 reads ANQGSEA. DNA for the CDR3: TGCAGCGCAGTGACAGCTCTCGGTGTCCATGAGCAGTTCTTC. Translating gives CSAVTALGVHEQFF.

Ten or more counts support this clonotype. CDR3 region: CASMLRGRTEAFF. The CDR3 coding sequence is TGTGCCAGCATGCTCAGGGGAAGAACTGAAGCTTTCTTT. V gene TRBV6-5 combines with J gene TRBJ1-1; the D gene is possibly TRBD1 (6 bases). Germline CDR1 and CDR2: MNHEY and SVGAGI. This CDR3 comprises 13 residues. V was pared by 7 bases and J by 5 bases, with 14 bases between.

The CDR3 bases are TGCGCCAGCAGCCGGGACAGGTTTGACGAGCAGTACTTC. Its protein product is CASSRDRFDEQYF. This chain connects TRBV5-1 to TRBJ2-7; 8 bases align to TRBD1. Per the germline V gene, CDR1 is SGHRS and CDR2 is YFSETQ. CDR3 size: 13 residues. V lost 4 bases and J lost 5; bases outside the gene matches: 5.

The V gene is TRBV10-3, the J gene TRBJ1-3; D unclear. CDR1 and CDR2 from the germline V gene are ENHRY and SYGVKD. V was shortened by 2 bases and J by 4 bases, with 0 bases between the two germline ends. This CDR3 has 11 amino acids. Written as DNA, the CDR3 is TGTGCCATCAGTGAGGGAAACACCATATATTTT. This encodes CAISEGNTIYF.

The chain links TRBV18 to TRBJ2-1, with TRBD2 identical over 12 bases. Germline V lookup: CDR1 KGHSH, CDR2 LQKENI. The CDR3 runs to 16 residues. V shed 1 base, J shed 5 bases, and the junction held 3 bases outside the gene matches. CDR3 region: CASSPQTSGGNNEQFF. CDR3 bases: TGTGCCAGCTCACCACAGACTAGCGGGGGCAACAATGAGCAGTTCTTC.

This clonotype was observed at least ten times. V and J are TRBV7-9 and TRBJ1-4, with 7 bases fitting TRBD1. Per the germline V gene, CDR1 is SEHNR and CDR2 is FQNEAQ (reference sequence). V lost 5 bases, J lost 1 base, and 7 bases stayed unmatched. This CDR3 spans 16 amino acids. The CDR3, as DNA: TGTGCCAGCAGCGAGCTGACAGGGCGAACTAATGAAAAACTGTTTTTT. The encoded protein is CASSELTGRTNEKLFF.

This CDR3 is CATSDPWTGPNTGELFF. For the CDR3, the DNA is TGTGCCACCAGTGATCCATGGACAGGGCCGAACACCGGGGAGCTGTTTTTT. This chain uses TRBV24-1 with TRBJ2-2; 8 bases agree with TRBD1. Germline CDR1 is KGHDR and CDR2 is SFDVKD. V dropped 3 bases and J dropped 0; count of bases not matched to a gene: 5. CDR3 length: 17 amino acids.

The chain uses TRBV27 and TRBJ2-7; 8 nucleotides line up with TRBD2. The CDR3 covers 15 residues. The trim removed 2 bases at V and 2 bases at J, leaving 5 bases unmatched. Germline CDR1 MNHEY, CDR2 SMNVEV (reference sequence). CDR3 protein: CASSLTSGGPYEQYF. In nucleotides, the CDR3 is TGTGCCAGCAGTTTAACAAGCGGGGGTCCCTACGAGCAGTACTTC.